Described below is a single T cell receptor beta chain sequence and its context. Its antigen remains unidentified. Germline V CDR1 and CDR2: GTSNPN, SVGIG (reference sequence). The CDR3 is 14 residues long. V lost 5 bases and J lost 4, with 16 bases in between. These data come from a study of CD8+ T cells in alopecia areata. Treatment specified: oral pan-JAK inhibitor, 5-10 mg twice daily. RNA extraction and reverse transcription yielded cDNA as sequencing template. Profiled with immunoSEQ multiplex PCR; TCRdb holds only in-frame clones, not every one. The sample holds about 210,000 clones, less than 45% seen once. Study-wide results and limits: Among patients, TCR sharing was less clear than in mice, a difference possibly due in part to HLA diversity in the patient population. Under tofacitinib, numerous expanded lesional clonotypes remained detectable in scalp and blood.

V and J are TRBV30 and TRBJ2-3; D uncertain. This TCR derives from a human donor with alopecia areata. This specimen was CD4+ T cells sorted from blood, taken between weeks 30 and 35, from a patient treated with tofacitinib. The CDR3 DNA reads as TGTGCCTGGGCCCGGGCTTCAAGGTCAGATACGCAGTATTTT. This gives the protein CAWARASRSDTQYF.